These 12 T cell receptor beta chains were all obtained from the same sample, sequenced in a study of cytomegalovirus exposure and HLA in healthy donors. PCR involved 60 Vbeta and 13 Jbeta primers. Generated by immunoSEQ multiplex PCR, the TCRdb table keeps only in-frame clones and is missing some. The data contain 120,000 to 150,000 clones, 64% of them singletons. What was sequenced was PBMCs. All receptors derive from a woman in her thirties in good health and CMV-seropositive.

This chain uses TRBV11-2 with TRBJ2-3, with TRBD2 matching over 8 bases. Germline lookup yields CDR1 SGHAT and CDR2 FQNNGV. The CDR3 sequence is 15 residues long. Trimming cost V 5 bases and J 4 bases; bases outside gene matches: 8. The CDR3 loop is CASSEVTGGSDTQYF. CDR3 DNA: TGTGCCAGCAGCGAAGTCACGGGGGGGTCAGATACGCAGTATTTT.

This clone was found once. The chain has TRBV7-7 and TRBJ1-3; D call uncertain. CDR1 and CDR2 (germline): SSHAT, FNYEAQ (reference sequence). The CDR3 has 15 residues. V was clipped by 5 bases and J by 1 base, with 12 bases between them. Here the CDR3 DNA reads TGTGCCAGCAGCCTACACCCGGGGTCTGGAAACACCATATATTTT. This encodes CASSLHPGSGNTIYF.

The V gene is TRBV11-2, the J gene TRBJ2-1, with D tentatively TRBD2 (6 bases). The germline gives CDR1 SGHAT, CDR2 FQNNGV. The CDR3 consists of 14 residues. The germline V and J ends were trimmed by 2 bases and 4 bases, with 9 bases remaining between them. The CDR3 DNA reads as TGTGCCAGCAGCTTAAGGGGACTTTACAATGAGCAGTTCTTC. Its protein is CASSLRGLYNEQFF. The full variable domain, with the rest looked up from reference TRBV11-2 and TRBJ2-1, is EAGVAQSPRYKIIEKRQSVAFWCNPISGHATLYWYQQILGQGPKLLIQFQNNGVVDDSQLPKDRFSAERLKGVDSTLKIQPAKLEDSAVYLCASSLRGLYNEQFFGPGTRLTVL.

This clone was detected a few times. Other DNA sequences in this sample translate to the same CDR3. The rearrangement uses TRBV19 and TRBJ1-5; 9 nucleotides match TRBD1. This CDR3 spans 15 amino acids. Germline CDR1 LNHDA, CDR2 SQIVND (reference sequence). Trimming removed 1 base from V and 5 bases from J; junction bases left unmatched: 3. The CDR3 sequence: CASSIVGTGYQPQHF. The CDR3 DNA reads TGTGCCAGTAGTATAGTCGGGACAGGGTATCAGCCCCAGCATTTT.

This chain joins TRBV5-1 and TRBJ2-1; TRBD2 matches 7 bases. The CDR3 totals 15 residues. V dropped 0 bases and J dropped 3; count of bases not matched to a gene: 3. Germline loops: CDR1 SGHRS, CDR2 YFSETQ. The CDR3 reads CASSLGTSDYNEQFF. The CDR3 DNA follows: TGCGCCAGCAGCTTGGGCACTAGCGACTACAATGAGCAGTTCTTC.

The chain joins TRBV29-1 to TRBJ2-5; 7 nucleotides match TRBD1. V was clipped by 3 bases and J by 5 bases; unmatched bases: 3. The CDR3 is made up of 12 amino acids. CDR1 is SQVTM and CDR2 is ANQGSEA in the germline V gene. The CDR3 nucleotides are TGCAGCGTTGATGGGACAGCGGAGACCCAGTACTTC. This sequence encodes CSVDGTAETQYF.

The V gene is TRBV7-2, the J gene TRBJ2-7; D is possibly TRBD1 (5 bases). The germline gives CDR1 SGHTA, CDR2 FQGNSA. The CDR3 length is 15 residues. Trimming shortened V by 5 bases and J by 3 bases, and 17 bases separated the two germline ends. CDR3 sequence: CASSPTTGPLYEQYV. The CDR3, as DNA: TGTGCCAGCAGCCCCACAACAGGCCCCCTCTACGAGCAGTACGTC.

The genes are TRBV5-4 and TRBJ1-1; 7 bases line up with TRBD1. Per germline, CDR1 SGHNT and CDR2 YYREEE (reference sequence). With V trimmed by 5 bases and J by 5 bases, 9 bases remained unmatched. CDR3 length: 14 amino acids. CDR3 DNA: TGTGCCAGCAGTTCGACAGGGCCTAGGACTGAAGCTTTCTTT. Translation gives CASSSTGPRTEAFF.

The CDR3 protein is CASSRGEAYNEQFF. In nucleotides, the CDR3 is TGTGCCAGCAGCCGTGGGGAGGCCTACAATGAGCAGTTCTTC. The chain couples TRBV5-5 to TRBJ2-1; D might be TRBD2 (6 bases). The CDR3 covers 14 residues. CDR1 and CDR2 from the germline V gene are SGHKS and YYEKEE (reference sequence). V was trimmed by 4 bases and J by 2 bases, leaving 10 bases between them.

The chain links TRBV27 to TRBJ2-4; TRBD1 matches 9 bases. V shed 3 bases, J shed 6 bases, and the junction held 3 bases outside the gene matches. The CDR3 has 14 residues. Germline V gene data show CDR1 as MNHEY and CDR2 as SMNVEV (reference sequence). The CDR3 reads CASSFSGQGNIQYF. DNA for the CDR3: TGTGCCAGCAGTTTTTCGGGACAGGGAAACATTCAGTACTTC.

This chain connects TRBV6-6 to TRBJ2-7; D remains ambiguous. CDR1 MNHNY and CDR2 SVGAGI come from the germline V gene (reference sequence). The CDR3 length is 15 residues. The ends were cut back, 2 bases at V and 1 base at J, with 12 bases in the middle. In nucleotides, the CDR3 is TGTGCCAGCAGTTACCCCCCCACACAGTCCTACGAGCAGTACTTC. Translated: CASSYPPTQSYEQYF.

This clone was found a few times. The V and J genes are TRBV18 and TRBJ1-6; 10 positions agree with TRBD1. The J segment lost 1 base and the V segment lost 5 bases, leaving 2 bases of the junction unmatched. Germline V lookup: CDR1 KGHSH, CDR2 LQKENI. This CDR3 has 16 residues. The CDR3 region has the DNA TGTGCCAGCTCAGACAGGGGGCGATCCTATAATTCACCCCTCCACTTT. Its protein is CASSDRGRSYNSPLHF.